This T cell receptor (beta chain) appears in the sequencing data of a study of shared clonotypes between healthy human individuals. General study points: Larger richness was generally estimated for naive than memory subsets. The study drew on few donors, limiting represented genetic and exposure-history diversity. Some clonotypes were shared by all four sorted-subset donors, while others were not shared. The non-shared ones had lower generation probabilities than the shared ones. Clonotype sharing across donors was expected to vary with sequencing depth.

CDR1 and CDR2 from the germline V gene are SQVTM and ANQGSEA. The CDR3 loop spans 14 amino acids. V shed 4 bases, J shed 0 bases, and the junction held 6 bases outside the gene matches. The assay was immunoSEQ multiplex PCR, and TCRdb's table has in-frame clones only and misses some. There are almost 750,000 clones in the sample; roughly 72% occur only once, and around 1.8% lies in the top ten. Concerning this clone itself: What it recognizes is unknown. Within the sample, other DNA sequences also encode this same CDR3.

Sequences were obtained from memory CD4+ T cells sorted from blood. Stated subset: CD45RA-negative fraction. This TCR was sampled from a young woman in good health. This rearrangement joins TRBV29-1 to TRBJ2-7; 7 positions match TRBD2. The CDR3: CSVGISGSSYEQYF. The CDR3 DNA reads TGCAGCGTTGGGATTAGCGGGTCCTCCTACGAGCAGTACTTC.